This T cell receptor (beta chain) was retrieved from a study of blood T cell repertoires in COVID-19. Background on the study: Researchers got acute and convalescent COVID-19 samples from the United States, Italy and Spain.

The protocol was immunoSEQ multiplex PCR, while the TCRdb copy is restricted to in-frame clones and leaves out a portion. The repertoire has some 350,000 clones, about 90% of them found once; the top ten carry 2.5% to 4%. The V end was cut by 6 bases, the J end by 3 bases, with 11 bases between. The V gene's germline CDR1 is MRHNA and CDR2 SNTAGT. This CDR3 region has 13 residues. This clone was picked up one time. The J gene is TRBJ1-1, the V gene TRBV6-4; D is ambiguous. Sequencing was performed on peripheral blood. This TCR derives from a woman under 30 who had recovered from COVID-19. The CDR3 DNA sequence: TGTGCCAGCAGGCGGGAGGGTTACACTGAAGCTTTCTTT. It yields the protein CASRREGYTEAFF.